This T cell receptor (beta chain) was sequenced during a study of CD8+ T cells in alopecia areata. The sample's treatment: oral pan-JAK inhibitor, 5-10 mg twice daily. Alopecia areata patients provided lesional scalp punch biopsies and peripheral blood. RNA, once extracted, was reverse transcribed into cDNA for use as the sequencing template. TCRdb keeps only in-frame clones here, not all; method: immunoSEQ multiplex PCR. The sample consists of 110,000 or so clones, approximately 55% of them appearing once. Germline values: CDR1 SQVTM, CDR2 ANQGSEA. Trimming pared 7 bases from V and 0 bases from J, leaving 6 bases between. This CDR3 is 11 amino acids long. Details on this clone: Antigen specificity is unknown.

Study results and limitations: Resident alphabeta T cells of normal skin are also sequenced in scalp samples. In scalp, tofacitinib significantly decreased clonality and expanded CD8+ clones among the top 100.

The sequence was collected from a human donor with alopecia areata. This chain connects TRBV29-1 to TRBJ1-2; D is undetermined. The sequencing here drew on CD4+ T cells sorted from blood, taken at week 24, from a patient treated with tofacitinib. In DNA, the CDR3 is TGCAGCGCGGACGCTAACTATGGCTACACCTTC. Translation: CSADANYGYTF.